This T cell receptor beta chain stems from a study of T cell repertoires in cytomegalovirus infection (dated by TCRdb to between 2019 and 2020). A note on the overall study: Alongside well-studied HLA-B-restricted epitopes, the peptide stimulations were aimed at recently identified HLA-C-restricted CMV epitopes, whose presentation resists viral immunomodulation. Donor HLA type was relevant to the analysis, as public TCR beta signatures indicated carriage of CMV infection together with the matching HLA type. What the study reported, not specific to this receptor: Carriers of CMV infection plus the relevant HLA type were discriminated by the cumulative frequency of public TCR beta family members in the study cohort and in an independent approximately 360-donor cohort. The ex vivo response was dominated by HLA-C-restricted CMV-specific TCR beta clonotypes, which also provided the single most frequent clonotype in two of eight donors.

On this clonotype: Its antigen remains undetermined. Base qualities are not recorded, but no much larger clone differs from it by a single base.

What this sample's treatment or condition label stands for: in vitro stimulation with specific CMV peptide epitopes to enrich CMV-specific T cells. Sequencing instrument: Illumina HiSeq 1500. TCRdb handled the public reads itself, with Q25 trimming in fastp and clone calling in MiXCR, and kept productive beta chains. Merged by CDR3 protein, the rows form single entries marked with the most common genes and DNA. For this sample there are fewer than 850,000 distinct CDR3 sequences; 25% to 30% appear just once. The ten largest clones take up about 12% of the sample. The germline V and J ends show losses of 0 bases and 4 bases respectively, and no gene match explains 11 bases of the junction. CDR1 LGHNT and CDR2 FRNRAP are derived from the germline V gene. Reading from cysteine to phenylalanine, the CDR3 counts 19 amino acids. Solely the CDR3 DNA is kept, with 57 bases framed from the first base.

The sequence was obtained from a human donor in good health (CMV status not recorded). Some clones in this sample may be carry-over from other donors' samples. The material sequenced was cultured CD8+ T cells from PBMCs, taken from culture after CMV antigen stimulation. Here the chain combines TRBV12-5 and TRBJ2-1; 11 nucleotides in the junction match TRBD2. The DNA sequence follows: TGTGCTAGTGGTTTGGTAATAGCGGGGGGGCCGGGTGAGTACAATGAGCAGTTCTTC. It encodes CASGLVIAGGPGEYNEQFF.